These 10 T cell receptor beta chains share one sample of origin, sequenced in a study of blood T cell repertoires in COVID-19. Some clones are missing from TCRdb's copy, which holds only in-frame ones; the method was immunoSEQ multiplex PCR. The data contain about 160,000 clones, 84% of them singletons. Source material: peripheral blood. Every receptor here comes from a man aged 40-49 years who had recovered from COVID-19.

The sample holds a few counts of this clone. This sample also contains other DNA sequences that code for the same CDR3. This rearrangement joins TRBV10-3 to TRBJ2-3, with no clear D. Germline V gene lookup returns CDR1 ENHRY and CDR2 SYGVKD. The V gene lost 0 bases and the J gene lost 0 bases, with 4 bases spanning the gap. The CDR3 length is 14 residues. The CDR3 spells CAISESGSTDTQYF. The DNA of the CDR3 is TGTGCCATCAGTGAGTCCGGGAGCACAGATACGCAGTATTTT.

The V gene is TRBV15, the J gene TRBJ2-3; D remains unclear. CDR3 length: 15 residues. Trimming took off 0 bases at V and 0 bases at J, with 7 bases between the two ends. Per germline, CDR1 LNHNV and CDR2 YYDKDF (reference sequence). In nucleotides, the CDR3 is TGTGCCACCAGCAGAGAGTGGAGTAGCACAGATACGCAGTATTTT. It translates to CATSREWSSTDTQYF.

The table lists this clone with a few counts. The V and J genes are TRBV7-9 and TRBJ1-1; tentative D call: TRBD1 (5 bases). The CDR3 is 11 amino acids. With 3 bases removed from V and 8 bases from J, the gap between germline ends came to 7 bases. From germline, CDR1 is SEHNR and CDR2 FQNEAQ (reference sequence). Here the CDR3 reads CASSFNREAFF. In DNA form, the CDR3 reads TGTGCCAGCAGCTTCAACAGGGAAGCTTTCTTT. Using reference TRBV7-9 and TRBJ1-1 for the parts outside the CDR3, the full variable domain is DTGVSQNPRHKITKRGQNVTFRCDPISEHNRLYWYRQTLGQGPEFLTYFQNEAQLEKSRLLSDRFSAERPKGSFSTLEIQRTEQGDSAMYLCASSFNREAFFGQGTRLTVV.

This clone was detected once. This chain links TRBV7-9 with TRBJ2-1; 11 nucleotides align to TRBD2. J was trimmed by 6 bases and V by 4 bases; bases with no gene match: 5. The germline CDR1 and CDR2 sequences are SEHNR and FQNEAQ (reference sequence). This CDR3 spans 15 amino acids. This CDR3 is CASSSSGGTTNEQFF. In DNA form, the CDR3 reads TGTGCCAGCAGCTCTAGCGGGGGGACGACCAATGAGCAGTTCTTC.

The chain combines TRBV14 with TRBJ2-7; 7 positions agree with TRBD1. The trim removed 7 bases at V and 0 bases at J, leaving 6 bases unmatched. Germline V gene lookup returns CDR1 SGHDN and CDR2 FVKESK. This CDR3 is 14 amino acids long. The CDR3 DNA sequence: TGTGCCAGCAACAAACAGGGGTTCTCCTACGAGCAGTACTTC. The encoded protein is CASNKQGFSYEQYF.

The chain carries TRBV6-5 and TRBJ1-5; D perhaps matches TRBD1 (6 bases). This CDR3 has 15 residues. V gave up 7 bases and J gave up 7 bases, with 20 bases separating them. Germline V gives CDR1 MNHEY, CDR2 SVGAGI. The chain's CDR3 is CASNPDRLEGQPQHF. The CDR3, as DNA: TGTGCCAGCAACCCCGACAGGCTAGAAGGGCAGCCCCAGCATTTT.

The V gene is TRBV12-5, the J gene TRBJ2-3, with TRBD2 identical over 13 bases. CDR1 is LGHNT, CDR2 FRNRAP, per germline. The CDR3 runs to 19 residues. The trim removed 3 bases at V and 0 bases at J, leaving 9 bases unmatched. CDR3 in amino acids: CASGLGLAGVVGSTDTQYF. In nucleotides, the CDR3 is TGTGCTAGTGGTTTAGGACTAGCGGGGGTTGTGGGGAGCACAGATACGCAGTATTTT.

The chain carries TRBV7-2 and TRBJ1-1, with D possibly matching TRBD1 (6 bases). The CDR3 is 14 amino acids. CDR1 and CDR2 from the germline V gene are SGHTA and FQGNSA. With 5 bases removed from V and 6 bases from J, the gap between germline ends came to 16 bases. The CDR3 DNA reads TGTGCCAGCAGCGAGACAGGAGCCAGCCCTGAAGCTTTCTTT. It encodes CASSETGASPEAFF.

This CDR3 reads CASSQDGHPYTEAFF. The CDR3 DNA sequence: TGCGCCAGCAGCCAAGATGGGCATCCGTACACTGAAGCTTTCTTT. The rearrangement joins TRBV4-3 to TRBJ1-1; D gene unclear. The CDR3 is made up of 15 amino acids. CDR1 and CDR2 (germline): LGHNA, YSLEER. V dropped 0 bases and J dropped 3 bases, with 11 bases sitting between them.

This clone was observed once. This rearrangement joins TRBV18 to TRBJ2-1; TRBD2 matches at 10 bases. The CDR3 runs to 17 residues. Germline V CDR1 and CDR2: KGHSH, LQKENI. With 3 bases clipped from V and 9 bases from J, the junction kept 14 bases outside the gene matches. In nucleotides, the CDR3 is TGTGCCAGCTCACCCCGAGAGGGGCTAGCGGGAGTTGGTGAGCAGTTCTTC. This codes for CASSPREGLAGVGEQFF. The full variable domain, with the rest looked up from reference TRBV18 and TRBJ2-1, is NAGVMQNPRHLVRRRGQEARLRCSPMKGHSHVYWYRQLPEEGLKFMVYLQKENIIDESGMPKERFSAEFPKEGPSILRIQQVVRGDSAAYFCASSPREGLAGVGEQFFGPGTRLTVL.